Below are 32 T cell receptor beta chains sequenced from a single sample in a study of graft-versus-host responses after intestinal transplantation. No cognate antigen is known for these TCRs. TCRdb keeps only in-frame clones here, not all; method: immunoSEQ multiplex PCR. The repertoire includes roughly 92,000 clones, about 88% of them detected once, and roughly 0.3% sits in the top ten. The starting material was unstimulated CD4+ T cells sorted from spleen or lymph node cells, obtained before transplant. The origin of the receptors is a human donor who was the organ donor for an intestinal transplant.

The chain has TRBV2 and TRBJ2-7, with TRBD1 matching over 7 bases. CDR1 and CDR2 from the germline V gene are SNHLY and FYNNEI. After removal of 8 bases from V and 7 bases from J, the junction contained 8 bases not matched to a gene. The CDR3 consists of 12 residues. CDR3 sequence: CASSKPRGEQYF. Written as DNA, the CDR3 is TGTGCCAGCTCCAAGCCCAGGGGGGAGCAGTACTTC.

The chain uses TRBV28 and TRBJ2-1; weak D call: TRBD2 (6 bases). Germline V gene lookup returns CDR1 MDHEN and CDR2 SYDVKM. The CDR3 spans 10 residues. V shed 11 bases and J shed 9 bases, with 11 bases lying between them. CDR3 sequence: CAGDSGEQFF. CDR3 coding DNA: TGTGCCGGGGACTCCGGTGAGCAGTTCTTC.

The rearrangement links TRBV28 to TRBJ2-3; D is possibly TRBD2 (7 bases). Germline-derived CDR1 and CDR2 are MDHEN and SYDVKM. Between the trimmed V and J ends, which lost 7 bases and 4 bases, there was a span of 18 bases. The CDR3 runs 15 residues. The CDR3, as DNA: TGTGCCAGCAAGGAGGGGGGGGATATGGCAGATACGCAGTATTTT. The encoded protein is CASKEGGDMADTQYF. The full variable domain, its missing parts supplied by reference TRBV28 and TRBJ2-3, is DVKVTQSSRYLVKRTGEKVFLECVQDMDHENMFWYRQDPGLGLRLIYFSYDVKMKEKGDIPEGYSVSREKKERFSLILESASTNQTSMYLCASKEGGDMADTQYFGPGTRLTVL.

This chain links TRBV19 with TRBJ1-2, with D possibly being TRBD1 (6 bases). The CDR3 contains 15 residues. CDR1 and CDR2 (germline): LNHDA, SQIVND (reference sequence). Between the trimmed V and J ends, which lost 6 bases and 4 bases, there was a span of 18 bases. CDR3 residues: CASSPKGGRIYGYTF. In DNA, the CDR3 is TGTGCCAGTAGCCCTAAGGGGGGGCGCATCTATGGCTACACCTTC.

The chain couples TRBV7-2 to TRBJ1-1; 7 nucleotides align to TRBD1. Germline V lookup: CDR1 SGHTA, CDR2 FQGNSA. The ends lost 4 bases at V and 0 bases at J; junction bases unmatched: 2. This CDR3 is 14 amino acids long. CDR3 in amino acids: CASSSGQMNTEAFF. The CDR3 nucleotides are TGTGCCAGCAGCTCGGGACAGATGAACACTGAAGCTTTCTTT.

The chain recombines TRBV6-1 with TRBJ1-5; no firm D call. The CDR3 totals 13 residues. The V gene's germline CDR1 is MNHNS and CDR2 SASEGT. The ends were cut back, 0 bases at V and 15 bases at J, with 15 bases in the middle. In DNA, the CDR3 is TGTGCCAGCAGTGAAGCGGGTCGAAGACCGGGGCATTTT. Its protein product is CASSEAGRRPGHF.

The chain uses TRBV29-1 and TRBJ1-1; 7 bases align to TRBD1. The germline CDR1 and CDR2 sequences are SQVTM and ANQGSEA. V shed 7 bases, J shed 4 bases, and the junction held 9 bases outside the gene matches. The CDR3 is 13 residues long. The CDR3 sequence: CSGEGALSTEAFF. The CDR3 DNA reads TGCAGCGGCGAGGGGGCGCTCAGCACTGAAGCTTTCTTT.

This clone was picked up one time. This chain connects TRBV7-9 to TRBJ1-3; unclear D gene. The ends were cut back, 7 bases at V and 4 bases at J, with 11 bases in the middle. The CDR3 runs 13 residues. Germline CDR1 is SEHNR and CDR2 is FQNEAQ (reference sequence). CDR3 coding DNA: TGTGCCAGCACCCTTGAGGGAGGAAACACCATATATTTT. Amino acid sequence: CASTLEGGNTIYF.

The chain has TRBV2 and TRBJ2-5; maybe TRBD1 (5 bases). The CDR3 contains 14 residues. Deletions cut 4 bases from V and 2 bases from J, with 11 bases between. Germline V CDR1 and CDR2: SNHLY, FYNNEI. In DNA form, the CDR3 reads TGTGCCAGCAGTGCGGTGACAGTACAAGAGACCCAGTACTTC. This sequence encodes CASSAVTVQETQYF. The full variable domain, in which reference TRBV2 and TRBJ2-5 provide the parts outside the CDR3, is EPEVTQTPSHQVTQMGQEVILRCVPISNHLYFYWYRQILGQKVEFLVSFYNNEISEKSEIFDDQFSVERPDGSNFTLKIRSTKLEDSAMYFCASSAVTVQETQYFGPGTRLLVL.

This chain links TRBV11-2 with TRBJ1-2; D may be TRBD1 (5 bases). The CDR3 totals 14 residues. Per the germline V gene, CDR1 is SGHAT and CDR2 is FQNNGV. Trimming pared 1 base from V and 4 bases from J, leaving 10 bases between. CDR3 in DNA: TGTGCCAGCAGCTTAGGGAGGGGAGTCTATGGCTACACCTTC. Amino acid sequence: CASSLGRGVYGYTF. The full variable domain, completed using reference TRBV11-2 and TRBJ1-2, is EAGVAQSPRYKIIEKRQSVAFWCNPISGHATLYWYQQILGQGPKLLIQFQNNGVVDDSQLPKDRFSAERLKGVDSTLKIQPAKLEDSAVYLCASSLGRGVYGYTFGSGTRLTVV.

The chain links TRBV9 to TRBJ2-3, with D perhaps matching TRBD2 (5 bases). The CDR3 is 18 residues long. Trimming left V 4 bases short and J 3 bases short, with 24 bases between. The germline V gene has CDR1 SGDLS and CDR2 YYNGEE. The CDR3 loop reads CASSRTPPLSVGTDTQYF. The CDR3, as DNA: TGTGCCAGCAGCCGGACTCCCCCCCTCTCAGTGGGGACAGATACGCAGTATTTT.

The chain carries TRBV7-2 and TRBJ2-3; TRBD2 matches 7 bases. The V and J ends lost 5 bases and 4 bases, in that order; junction bases with no gene match: 6. This CDR3 comprises 14 residues. Germline-derived CDR1 and CDR2 are SGHTA and FQGNSA. This CDR3 reads CASSRRTSADTQYF. Written as DNA, the CDR3 is TGTGCCAGCAGCCGCAGAACTAGCGCAGATACGCAGTATTTT.

The V and J genes are TRBV7-2 and TRBJ2-7, with 8 bases aligning to TRBD2. The V gene's germline CDR1 is SGHTA and CDR2 FQGNSA. V lost 5 bases and J lost 5; bases outside the gene matches: 8. The CDR3 totals 14 residues. The CDR3 reads CASSHERGPHEQYF. CDR3 nucleotide sequence: TGTGCCAGCAGCCACGAGCGGGGGCCTCACGAGCAGTACTTC.

Only a few counts were recorded for this clone. The chain recombines TRBV5-6 with TRBJ2-1; 8 bases line up with TRBD1. With V trimmed by 5 bases and J by 10 bases, 5 bases remained unmatched. Per germline, CDR1 SGHDT and CDR2 YYEEEE. The CDR3 contains 12 residues. CDR3 bases: TGTGCCAGCAGTTTAGCAGGGGGCGAGCAGTTCTTC. It specifies CASSLAGGEQFF.

The V gene is TRBV2, the J gene TRBJ2-1; 13 positions match TRBD2. The V segment lost 6 bases and the J segment 5 bases; nucleotides outside the gene matches: 13. This CDR3 comprises 18 residues. Germline assignment: CDR1 SNHLY and CDR2 FYNNEI. CDR3 sequence (DNA): TGTGCCAGCAGATTTCCGGGGACTAGCGGGGTAGACGACAATGAGCAGTTCTTC. Translated, it gives CASRFPGTSGVDDNEQFF.

This clone appeared a single time. CDR3 loop: CATGTLAGGDYEQYF. The CDR3 DNA is TGTGCCACTGGGACCTTAGCGGGAGGGGACTACGAGCAGTACTTC. The chain joins TRBV10-3 to TRBJ2-7; 11 nucleotides line up with TRBD2. Germline V gives CDR1 ENHRY, CDR2 SYGVKD. The CDR3 is 15 residues long. V shed 10 bases and J 3 bases; nucleotides not matched to a gene: 11.

This clone was recorded once. V and J are TRBV27 and TRBJ2-7; possibly TRBD2 for D (7 bases). In germline, CDR1 is MNHEY, CDR2 SMNVEV (reference sequence). This CDR3 spans 15 amino acids. V lost 3 bases, J lost 3 bases, and 15 bases lay in between. The CDR3 here is CASSLRGRGLYEQYF. The CDR3 region has the DNA TGTGCCAGCAGTTTGCGGGGGCGCGGACTCTACGAGCAGTACTTC.

The rearrangement joins TRBV9 to TRBJ2-5, with a weak D call TRBD1 (8 bases). Germline assignment: CDR1 SGDLS and CDR2 YYNGEE. The V end was cut by 3 bases, the J end by 5 bases, with 23 bases between. The CDR3 is made up of 17 amino acids. CDR3 sequence (DNA): TGTGCCAGCAGCGCAGGACAGGGAGGGGGACTACGGGAGACCCAGTACTTC. It codes for CASSAGQGGGLRETQYF.

The V and J genes are TRBV7-2 and TRBJ2-3; D not certain. Germline V gene data show CDR1 as SGHTA and CDR2 as FQGNSA. The CDR3 sequence is 14 residues long. V was cut by 5 bases and J by 6 bases, with 15 bases left in between. The CDR3: CASSGRGIFDTQYF. CDR3 DNA sequence: TGTGCCAGCAGCGGCCGCGGTATATTCGATACGCAGTATTTT.

This clone was seen more than once but under ten times. The chain is built from TRBV4-1 and TRBJ1-2; D possibly corresponds to TRBD1 (6 bases). The ends were cut back, 0 bases at V and 2 bases at J, with 10 bases in the middle. The CDR3 sequence is 15 residues long. Germline V gene lookup returns CDR1 MGHRA and CDR2 YSYEKL. The CDR3 region is CASSQDATGNYGYTF. CDR3 in DNA: TGCGCCAGCAGCCAAGACGCTACAGGGAACTATGGCTACACCTTC.

The CDR3 reads CASSLDRLYQPQHF. CDR3 nucleotide sequence: TGTGCCAGCAGCTTAGACAGGCTCTATCAGCCCCAGCATTTT. The rearrangement joins TRBV7-2 to TRBJ1-5, with D possibly TRBD1 on 5 matching bases. The CDR3 spans 14 residues. Germline V lookup: CDR1 SGHTA, CDR2 FQGNSA. With 1 base removed from V and 5 bases from J, the gap between germline ends came to 9 bases.

The rearrangement joins TRBV7-9 to TRBJ2-3; 14 bases are shared with TRBD2. CDR3 length: 18 residues. V lost 5 bases and J lost 2; bases outside the gene matches: 9. The germline V gene encodes CDR1 SEHNR and CDR2 FQNEAQ (reference sequence). CDR3 protein: CASSPRRTSGRLTDTQYF. As DNA, the CDR3 is TGTGCCAGCAGCCCCAGGAGGACTAGCGGGAGGCTCACAGATACGCAGTATTTT. Combining the CDR3 with reference TRBV7-9 and TRBJ2-3 gives the whole variable domain DTGVSQNPRHKITKRGQNVTFRCDPISEHNRLYWYRQTLGQGPEFLTYFQNEAQLEKSRLLSDRFSAERPKGSFSTLEIQRTEQGDSAMYLCASSPRRTSGRLTDTQYFGPGTRLTVL.

The chain joins TRBV6-1 to TRBJ2-5; D ambiguous. Trimming pared 8 bases from V and 7 bases from J, leaving 11 bases between. CDR3 size: 11 residues. CDR1 and CDR2 from the germline V gene are MNHNS and SASEGT. CDR3 sequence reads: CASLYGWTQYF. In nucleotides, the CDR3 is TGTGCCAGCCTCTACGGGTGGACCCAGTACTTC.

V and J are TRBV5-6 and TRBJ2-5; TRBD2 matches 8 bases. V lost 7 bases to trimming and J lost 3 bases; unmatched junction nucleotides: 11. This CDR3 contains 15 residues. Germline CDR1 reads SGHDT; CDR2 reads YYEEEE. CDR3 region: CASVEEGGGKETQYF. The CDR3 bases are TGTGCCAGCGTGGAAGAGGGCGGGGGGAAAGAGACCCAGTACTTC.

The genes are TRBV11-3 and TRBJ2-5; 10 nucleotides align to TRBD1. Near its end, the DNA agrees better with TRBJ2-7, so the J call may be wrong. This CDR3 region has 14 residues. The germline V gene encodes CDR1 SGHNT and CDR2 YENEEA. The CDR3: CASSPGQGHYEQYF. CDR3 nucleotides: TGTGCCAGCAGCCCGGGACAGGGGCACTACGAGCAGTACTTC.

The V and J genes are TRBV6-5 and TRBJ2-7, with 8 bases that match TRBD2. There are 15 residues in the CDR3. Germline V gene data show CDR1 as MNHEY and CDR2 as SVGAGI. V lost 6 bases and J lost 6; bases outside the gene matches: 13. The CDR3 sequence is CASRRPAGEFSEQYF. CDR3 DNA sequence: TGTGCCAGCAGGCGTCCAGCGGGGGAATTTTCCGAGCAGTACTTC.

The CDR3 loop reads CASSYSAPSYGYTF. The CDR3 bases are TGTGCCAGCAGTTACTCCGCACCTAGCTATGGCTACACCTTC. This rearrangement joins TRBV6-6 to TRBJ1-2; D remains unclear. CDR1 MNHNY and CDR2 SVGAGI come from the germline V gene (reference sequence). V was clipped by 0 bases and J by 4 bases, with 9 bases between them. The CDR3 runs 14 residues.

This chain connects TRBV4-1 to TRBJ2-6; weak D call: TRBD2 (6 bases). CDR1 and CDR2 from the germline V gene are MGHRA and YSYEKL. The ends were cut back, 0 bases at V and 1 base at J, with 10 bases in the middle. The CDR3 contains 17 residues. The CDR3 DNA sequence: TGCGCCAGCAGCCAAGAGGCGGGGTTTTCTGGGGCCAACGTCCTGACTTTC. This codes for CASSQEAGFSGANVLTF.

This chain uses TRBV7-3 with TRBJ2-7; D is perhaps TRBD2 (6 bases). V was pared by 2 bases and J by 0 bases, with 11 bases between. Germline values: CDR1 SGHTA, CDR2 FQGTGA. The CDR3 runs to 15 residues. CDR3 amino acids: CASSLGLANSYEQYF. The CDR3 nucleotides are TGTGCCAGCAGCTTAGGTCTAGCGAACTCCTACGAGCAGTACTTC.

V usage is TRBV9 and J usage is TRBJ1-2; 7 bases fit TRBD1. V lost 4 bases, J lost 8 bases, and 14 bases stayed unmatched. The germline V gene has CDR1 SGDLS and CDR2 YYNGEE. The CDR3 is 15 residues long. CDR3 DNA sequence: TGTGCCAGCAGCCGCAACCCGACAGGGAGTGGCGGCTACACCTTC. Protein product: CASSRNPTGSGGYTF.

The rearrangement joins TRBV5-4 to TRBJ2-7, with D possibly being TRBD1 (6 bases). The CDR3 totals 12 residues. Germline CDR1 is SGHNT and CDR2 is YYREEE (reference sequence). Trimming stripped 4 bases from V and 3 bases from J, with 8 bases between. The CDR3 DNA reads TGTGCCAGCAGCCCGGACAGCTACGAGCAGTACTTC. Translation: CASSPDSYEQYF.

A few counts support this clone. J is TRBJ2-3 and V is TRBV18, with a possible D match to TRBD2 (6 bases). Germline V gene data show CDR1 as KGHSH and CDR2 as LQKENI. This CDR3 has 14 amino acids. V was clipped by 5 bases and J by 5 bases, with 14 bases between them. The CDR3 bases are TGTGCCAGCTCATATACGGGAGTAGGAGATACGCAGTATTTT. It yields the protein CASSYTGVGDTQYF.